This paragraph covers one T cell receptor beta chain sequence. Its antigen is not identified. The TCR alpha and TCR beta cDNA libraries, bearing sample barcodes and UMIs, were generated by 5'RACE using constant-segment primers. Using its own MiXCR run on the 5' RACE reads, TCRdb lists one record per CDR3 protein. The sample consists of under 200,000 distinct CDR3 sequences, approximately 13% of them appearing once. This specimen belongs to a study of T-cell memory formation after mild COVID-19. This CDR3 comprises 13 residues. Germline CDR1 MNHEY, CDR2 SVGAGI. With 6 bases removed from V and 0 bases from J, the gap between germline ends came to 6 bases. Broader study findings: Mainly CM and EM harbored the contracting CD4+ clones; mainly EMRA harbored the CD8+ ones.

The chain is built from TRBV6-5 and TRBJ1-5; D is ambiguous. Input material: PBMCs or a T cell subset sorted from them (not recorded which). The sequence came from a man between 18 and 35 years old who had mild COVID-19 (a few samples of this study predate the infection). Cell type and time point are not known. The CDR3, as DNA: TGTGCCAGCAGGTACACTAGCAATCAGCCCCAGCATTTT. This encodes CASRYTSNQPQHF.